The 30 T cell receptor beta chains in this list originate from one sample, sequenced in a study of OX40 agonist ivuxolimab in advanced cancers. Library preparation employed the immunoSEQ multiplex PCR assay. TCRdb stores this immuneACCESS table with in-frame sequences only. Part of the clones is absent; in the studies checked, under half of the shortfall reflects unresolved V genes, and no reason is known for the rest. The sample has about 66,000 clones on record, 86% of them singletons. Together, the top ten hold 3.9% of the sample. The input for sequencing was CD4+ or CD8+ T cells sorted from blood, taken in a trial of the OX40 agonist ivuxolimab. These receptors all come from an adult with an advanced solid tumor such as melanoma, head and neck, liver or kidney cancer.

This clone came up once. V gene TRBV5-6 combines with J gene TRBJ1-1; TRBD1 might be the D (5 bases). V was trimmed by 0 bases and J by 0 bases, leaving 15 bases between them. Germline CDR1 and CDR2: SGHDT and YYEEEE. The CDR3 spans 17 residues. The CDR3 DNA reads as TGTGCCAGCAGCTTGGATTACGCGGGGGGGATGAACACTGAAGCTTTCTTT. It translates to CASSLDYAGGMNTEAFF.

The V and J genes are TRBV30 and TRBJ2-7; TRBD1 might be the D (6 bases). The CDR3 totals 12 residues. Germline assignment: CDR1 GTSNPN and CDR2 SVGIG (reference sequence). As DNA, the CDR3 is TGTGCGACCGACAGGAGACGAGACGAGCAGTACTTC. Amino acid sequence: CATDRRRDEQYF.

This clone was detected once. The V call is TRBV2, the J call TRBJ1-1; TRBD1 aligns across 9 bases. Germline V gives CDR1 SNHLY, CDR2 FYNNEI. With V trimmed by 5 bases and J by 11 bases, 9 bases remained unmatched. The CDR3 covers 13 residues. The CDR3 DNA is TGTGCCAGCAGTCCGGGACAGGGCCTTCAGGCTTTCTTT. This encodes CASSPGQGLQAFF.

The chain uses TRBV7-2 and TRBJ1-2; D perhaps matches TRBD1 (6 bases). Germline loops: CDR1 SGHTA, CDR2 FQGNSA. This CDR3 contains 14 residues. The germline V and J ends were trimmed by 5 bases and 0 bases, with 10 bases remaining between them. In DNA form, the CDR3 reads TGTGCCAGCAGCCGGGACAACCCTAACTATGGCTACACCTTC. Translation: CASSRDNPNYGYTF.

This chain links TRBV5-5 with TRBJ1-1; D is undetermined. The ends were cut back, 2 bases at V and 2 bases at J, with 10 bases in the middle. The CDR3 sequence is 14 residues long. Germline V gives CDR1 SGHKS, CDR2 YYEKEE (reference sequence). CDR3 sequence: CASSFGQFNTEAFF. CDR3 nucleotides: TGTGCCAGCAGCTTCGGGCAGTTCAACACTGAAGCTTTCTTT.

This CDR3 reads CASSLNSGGETQYF. In DNA, the CDR3 is TGTGCCAGCAGCTTAAATAGCGGGGGGGAGACCCAGTACTTC. The chain carries TRBV11-1 and TRBJ2-5; TRBD2 matches 10 bases. Germline V lookup: CDR1 SGHAT, CDR2 FQDESV (reference sequence). The CDR3 has 14 amino acids. V was clipped by 2 bases and J by 5 bases; unmatched bases: 2. Full variable domain (remainder filled in from reference TRBV11-1 and TRBJ2-5): EAEVAQSPRYKITEKSQAVAFWCDPISGHATLYWYRQILGQGPELLVQFQDESVVDDSQLPKDRFSAERLKGVDSTLKIQPAELGDSAMYLCASSLNSGGETQYFGPGTRLLVL.

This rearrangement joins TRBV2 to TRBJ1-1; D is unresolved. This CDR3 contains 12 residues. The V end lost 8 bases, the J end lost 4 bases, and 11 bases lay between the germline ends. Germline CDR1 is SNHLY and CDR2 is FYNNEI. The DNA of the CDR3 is TGTGCCAGCCGAAGTTCGGGCACTGAAGCTTTCTTT. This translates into CASRSSGTEAFF.

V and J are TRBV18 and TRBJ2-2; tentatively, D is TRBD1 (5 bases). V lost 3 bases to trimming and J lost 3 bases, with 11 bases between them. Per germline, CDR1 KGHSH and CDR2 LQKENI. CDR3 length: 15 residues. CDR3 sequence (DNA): TGTGCCAGCTCACCGCCCAGCAGGGACACCGGGGAGCTGTTTTTT. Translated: CASSPPSRDTGELFF.

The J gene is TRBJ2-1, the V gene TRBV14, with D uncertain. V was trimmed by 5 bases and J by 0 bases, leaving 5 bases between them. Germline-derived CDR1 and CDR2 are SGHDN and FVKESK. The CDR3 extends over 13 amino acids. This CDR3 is CASSWSSYNEQFF. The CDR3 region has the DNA TGTGCCAGCAGCTGGAGCTCCTACAATGAGCAGTTCTTC.

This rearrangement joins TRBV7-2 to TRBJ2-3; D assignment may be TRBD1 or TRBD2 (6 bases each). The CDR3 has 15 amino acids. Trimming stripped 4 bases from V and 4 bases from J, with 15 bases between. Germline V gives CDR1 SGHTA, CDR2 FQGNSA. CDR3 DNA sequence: TGTGCCAGCAGCTCCTTCGGGGGCCTCTCAGATACGCAGTATTTT. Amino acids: CASSSFGGLSDTQYF.

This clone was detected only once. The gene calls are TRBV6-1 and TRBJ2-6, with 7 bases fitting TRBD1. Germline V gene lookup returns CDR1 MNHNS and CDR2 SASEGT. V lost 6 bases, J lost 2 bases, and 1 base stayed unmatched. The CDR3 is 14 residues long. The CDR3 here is CASSTGAGANVLTF. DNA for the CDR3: TGTGCCAGCAGCACAGGGGCTGGGGCCAACGTCCTGACTTTC.

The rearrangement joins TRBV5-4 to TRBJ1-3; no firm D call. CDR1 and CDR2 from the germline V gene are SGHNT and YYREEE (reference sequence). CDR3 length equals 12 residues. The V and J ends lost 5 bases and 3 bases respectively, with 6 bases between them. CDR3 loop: CASRADGNTIYF. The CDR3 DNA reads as TGTGCCAGCAGAGCGGATGGAAACACCATATATTTT.

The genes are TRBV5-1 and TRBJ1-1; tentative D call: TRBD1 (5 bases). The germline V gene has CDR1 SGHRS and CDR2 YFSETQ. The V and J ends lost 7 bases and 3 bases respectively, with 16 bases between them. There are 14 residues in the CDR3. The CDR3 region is CASGPGLGYTEAFF. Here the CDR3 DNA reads TGCGCCAGCGGGCCGGGACTCGGGTACACTGAAGCTTTCTTT. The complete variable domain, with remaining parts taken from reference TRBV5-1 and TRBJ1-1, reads KAGVTQTPRYLIKTRGQQVTLSCSPISGHRSVSWYQQTPGQGLQFLFEYFSETQRNKGNFPGRFSGRQFSNSRSEMNVSTLELGDSALYLCASGPGLGYTEAFFGQGTRLTVV.

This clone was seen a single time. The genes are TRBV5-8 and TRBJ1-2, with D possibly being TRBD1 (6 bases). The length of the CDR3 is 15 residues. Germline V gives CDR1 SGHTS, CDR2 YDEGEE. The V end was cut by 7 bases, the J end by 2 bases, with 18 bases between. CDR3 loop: CASLASDSLNYGYTF. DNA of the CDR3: TGTGCCAGCCTAGCTTCGGACAGCCTCAACTATGGCTACACCTTC.

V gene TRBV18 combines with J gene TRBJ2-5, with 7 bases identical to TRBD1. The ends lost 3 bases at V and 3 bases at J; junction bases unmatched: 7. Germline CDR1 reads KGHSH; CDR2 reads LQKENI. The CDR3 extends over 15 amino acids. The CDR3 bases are TGTGCCAGCTCACCCAACCCTACAGGGGAAGAGACCCAGTACTTC. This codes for CASSPNPTGEETQYF.

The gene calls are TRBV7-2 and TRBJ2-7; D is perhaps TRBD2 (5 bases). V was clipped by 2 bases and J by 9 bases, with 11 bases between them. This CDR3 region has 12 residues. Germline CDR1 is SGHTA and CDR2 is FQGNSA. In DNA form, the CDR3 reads TGTGCCAGCAGCTTATCTCAGAGCGGGCAGTACTTC. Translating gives CASSLSQSGQYF.

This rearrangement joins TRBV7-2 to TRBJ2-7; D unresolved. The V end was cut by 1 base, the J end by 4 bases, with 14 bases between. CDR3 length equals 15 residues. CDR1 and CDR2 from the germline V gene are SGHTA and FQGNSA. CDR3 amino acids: CASSLGPDGYYEQYF. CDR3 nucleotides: TGTGCCAGCAGCTTAGGTCCCGACGGATATTACGAGCAGTACTTC.

The CDR3 DNA follows: TGTGCCAGCTCACCATCTGGGGTGGAGACCCAGTACTTC. Translation gives CASSPSGVETQYF. This chain joins TRBV18 and TRBJ2-5; D not certain. V dropped 2 bases and J dropped 5 bases, with 9 bases sitting between them. This CDR3 contains 13 residues. Per the germline V gene, CDR1 is KGHSH and CDR2 is LQKENI.

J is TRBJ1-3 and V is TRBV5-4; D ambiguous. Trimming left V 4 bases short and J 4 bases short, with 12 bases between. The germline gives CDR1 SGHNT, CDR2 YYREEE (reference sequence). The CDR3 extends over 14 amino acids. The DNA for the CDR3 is TGTGCCAGCAGCCGGGCTTTCTCCGGAAACACCATATATTTT. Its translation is CASSRAFSGNTIYF. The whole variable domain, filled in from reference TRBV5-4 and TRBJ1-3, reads ETGVTQSPTHLIKTRGQQVTLRCSSQSGHNTVSWYQQALGQGPQFIFQYYREEENGRGNFPPRFSGLQFPNYSSELNVNALELDDSALYLCASSRAFSGNTIYFGEGSWLTVV.

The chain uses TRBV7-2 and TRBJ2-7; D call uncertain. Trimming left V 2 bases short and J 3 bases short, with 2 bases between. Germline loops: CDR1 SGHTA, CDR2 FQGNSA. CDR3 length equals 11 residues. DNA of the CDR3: TGTGCCAGCAGCTTAAACTACGAGCAGTACTTC. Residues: CASSLNYEQYF.

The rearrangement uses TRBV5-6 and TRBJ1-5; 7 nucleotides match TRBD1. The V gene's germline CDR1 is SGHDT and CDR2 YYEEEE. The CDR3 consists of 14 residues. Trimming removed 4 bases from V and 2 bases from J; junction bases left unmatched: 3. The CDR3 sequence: CASSRGQGNQPQHF. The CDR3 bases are TGTGCCAGCAGCCGCGGACAGGGCAATCAGCCCCAGCATTTT.

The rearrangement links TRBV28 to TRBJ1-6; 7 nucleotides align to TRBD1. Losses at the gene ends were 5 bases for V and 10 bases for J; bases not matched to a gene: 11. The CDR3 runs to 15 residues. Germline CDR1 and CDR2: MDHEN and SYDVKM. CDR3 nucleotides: TGTGCCAGCAGTGATAAGACAGGGAGAGGCTCACCCCTCCACTTT. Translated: CASSDKTGRGSPLHF.

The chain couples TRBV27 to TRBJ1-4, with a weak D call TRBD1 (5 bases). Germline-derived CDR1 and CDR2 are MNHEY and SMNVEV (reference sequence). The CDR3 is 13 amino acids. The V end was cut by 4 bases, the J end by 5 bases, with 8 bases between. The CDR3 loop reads CASSWDGNEKLFF. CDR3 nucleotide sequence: TGTGCCAGCAGTTGGGACGGGAATGAAAAACTGTTTTTT.

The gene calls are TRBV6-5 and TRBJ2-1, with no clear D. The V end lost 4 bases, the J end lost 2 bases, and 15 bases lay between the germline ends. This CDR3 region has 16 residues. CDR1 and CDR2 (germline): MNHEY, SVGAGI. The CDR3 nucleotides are TGTGCCAGCAGTTCGACCCGGGCCGACACCTACAATGAGCAGTTCTTC. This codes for CASSSTRADTYNEQFF.

The CDR3 coding sequence is TGTGCCAGCAGTTACTCAGACAGTAGAGGCTACACCTTC. This sequence encodes CASSYSDSRGYTF. The genes are TRBV6-5 and TRBJ1-2, with a weak D call TRBD1 (5 bases). The CDR3 runs 13 residues. CDR1 and CDR2 (germline): MNHEY, SVGAGI. Deletions cut 0 bases from V and 8 bases from J, with 10 bases between.

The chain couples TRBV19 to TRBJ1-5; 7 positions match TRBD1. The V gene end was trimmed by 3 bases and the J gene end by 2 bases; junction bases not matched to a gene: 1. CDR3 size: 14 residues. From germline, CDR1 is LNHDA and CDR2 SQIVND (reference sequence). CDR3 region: CASSITGGNQPQHF. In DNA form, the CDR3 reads TGTGCCAGTAGTATTACAGGGGGCAATCAGCCCCAGCATTTT.

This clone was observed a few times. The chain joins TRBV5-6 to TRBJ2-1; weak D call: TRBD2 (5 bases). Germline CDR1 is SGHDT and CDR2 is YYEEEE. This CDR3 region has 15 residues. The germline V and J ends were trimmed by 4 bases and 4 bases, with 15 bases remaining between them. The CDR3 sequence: CASSPAGRPYNEQFF. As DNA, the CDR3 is TGTGCCAGCAGCCCCGCGGGCAGACCATACAATGAGCAGTTCTTC.

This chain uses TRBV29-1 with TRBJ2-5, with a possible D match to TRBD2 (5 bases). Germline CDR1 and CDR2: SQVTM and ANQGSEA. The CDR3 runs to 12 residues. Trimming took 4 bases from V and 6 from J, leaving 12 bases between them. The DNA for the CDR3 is TGCAGCGTTGGATCCGGGATGAAGACCCAGTACTTC. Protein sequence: CSVGSGMKTQYF.

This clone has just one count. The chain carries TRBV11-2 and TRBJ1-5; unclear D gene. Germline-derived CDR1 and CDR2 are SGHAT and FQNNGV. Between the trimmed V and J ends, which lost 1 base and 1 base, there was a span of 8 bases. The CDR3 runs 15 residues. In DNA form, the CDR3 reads TGTGCCAGCAGCTTAGTGATGGCGAGCAATCAGCCCCAGCATTTT. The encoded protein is CASSLVMASNQPQHF.

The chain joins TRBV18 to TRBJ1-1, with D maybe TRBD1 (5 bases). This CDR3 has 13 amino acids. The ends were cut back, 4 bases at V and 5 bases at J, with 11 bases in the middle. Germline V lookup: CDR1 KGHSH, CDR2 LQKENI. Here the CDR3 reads CASSQGAMTEAFF. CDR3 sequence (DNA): TGTGCCAGCTCACAAGGGGCGATGACTGAAGCTTTCTTT.